Listed below are T cell receptor beta chains from one sample, sequenced in a study of breast tumors, draining lymph nodes, adjacent tissues. TCRdb re-called the multiplex PCR reads through MiXCR, storing one row per CDR3 protein. Of fewer than 200,000 distinct CDR3 sequences detected, about 30% appear once; the ten largest clones hold approximately 4.3%. The sequenced sample consisted of axillary lymph node tissue. Receptors were obtained from a female donor with breast cancer. Some clones in this sample may be carry-over from other donors' samples. Each CDR3 is given with its conserved first and last residue. The D gene is left open where the match is weak. Clone size is stated in some rows and not others, as once, few, many or a class when expanded.

>many|TRBJ2-1|-|TRBV20-1
CSARRGDEQFF
TGCAGTGCTAGACGGGGCGACGAGCAGTTCTTC
>-|TRBJ2-1|-|TRBV7-2
CASSPLGTPRKGSYNEQFF
TGTGCCAGCTCACCACTTGGGACTCCCCGAAAGGGCTCCTACAATGAGCAGTTCTTC
>-|TRBJ2-3|TRBD2|TRBV7-2
CASTPTASGYNEQYF
TGTGCCAGCACCCCTACGGCTAGCGGTTACAATGAGCAGTATTTT
>many|TRBJ2-7|TRBD2|TRBV20-1
CSAKTSGVYEQYF
TGCAGTGCCAAGACTAGCGGAGTCTACGAGCAGTACTTC
>many|TRBJ2-5|TRBD1|TRBV24-1
CATSDKGQGKETQYF
TGTGCCACCAGTGACAAGGGACAGGGAAAGGAGACCCAGTACTTC
>many|TRBJ2-7|-|TRBV5-6
CASSLESVLDEQYF
TGTGCCAGCAGCTTGGAGTCAGTTCTTGACGAGCAGTACTTC
>-|TRBJ2-1|-|TRBV7-9
CASSWDPNNEQFF
TGTGCCAGCAGCTGGGATCCTAACAATGAGCAGTTCTTC
>many|TRBJ1-3|TRBD1|TRBV20-1
CSAGGGQGGSGNTIYF
TGCAGTGCAGGAGGGGGACAGGGTGGGTCTGGAAACACCATATATTTT
>many|TRBJ2-5|TRBD2|TRBV2
CASSGLAGKASETQYF
TGTGCCAGCAGTGGACTAGCGGGAAAGGCGTCCGAGACCCAGTACTTC
>once|TRBJ1-5|-|TRBV6-2/TRBV6-3
CASSRRYDSYQPQHF
TGTGCCAGCAGTCGACGCTACGACAGTTATCAGCCCCAGCATTTT
>-|TRBJ2-2|TRBD1|TRBV6-6
CAMRPGGIGELFF
TGTGCCATGAGGCCAGGGGGCATCGGGGAGCTGTTTTTT
>-|TRBJ2-5|TRBD2|TRBV2
CASSVLAGGETQYF
TGTGCCAGCAGTGTACTAGCGGGGGGTGAGACCCAGTACTTC
>many|TRBJ1-2|-|TRBV7-9
CASSLPTRDSVESNVYGYTF
TGTGCCAGCAGCTTACCCACCCGCGACTCCGTAGAGTCTAACGTCTATGGCTACACCTTC
>-|TRBJ2-2|-|TRBV19
CASIYGGWYTGELFF
TGTGCCAGCATCTATGGGGGCTGGTACACCGGGGAGCTGTTTTTT
>many|TRBJ2-7|-|TRBV4-2
CASSQDEGRAYEQYF
TGTGCCAGCAGCCAAGACGAAGGCAGGGCCTACGAGCAGTACTTC
>many|TRBJ2-7|-|TRBV11-2
CASSRSGQGSYEQYF
TGTGCCAGCAGCCGCTCGGGTCAGGGCAGCTACGAGCAGTACTTC
>many|TRBJ2-2|-|TRBV2
CASRYGGFRTGELFF
TGTGCCAGCAGGTATGGGGGGTTTAGGACCGGGGAGCTGTTTTTT
>-|TRBJ2-3|TRBD1|TRBV7-2
CASSLAKGQITETRYF
TGTGCCAGCAGCCTCGCAAAGGGACAGATCACAGAAACGCGGTATTTT
>-|TRBJ2-1|TRBD2|TRBV24-1
CATSDPGTSSYNEQFF
TGTGCCACCAGTGATCCCGGGACTAGCTCCTACAATGAGCAGTTCTTC
>many|TRBJ1-2|-|TRBV9
CASSVEQNYGYTF
TGTGCCAGCAGCGTAGAACAGAACTATGGCTACACCTTC
>many|TRBJ2-1|-|TRBV7-9
CASSSYRGNEQFF
TGTGCCAGCAGCTCTTATAGGGGCAATGAGCAGTTCTTC
>many|TRBJ1-3|-|TRBV12-3/TRBV12-4
CASRPWAVSGNTIYF
TGTGCCAGCAGACCCTGGGCTGTCTCTGGAAACACCATATATTTT
>many|TRBJ2-3|-|TRBV12-3/TRBV12-4
CASSLNLGTDTQYF
TGTGCCAGCAGTTTAAATCTTGGCACAGATACGCAGTATTTT
>-|TRBJ2-5|-|TRBV5-1
CASSFGAAQDTQYF
TGCGCCAGCAGCTTCGGGGCAGCACAAGACACCCAGTACTTC
>many|TRBJ1-2|-|TRBV29-1
CSVVAGSYYGYTF
TGCAGCGTTGTAGCGGGCAGTTACTATGGCTACACCTTC
>many|TRBJ2-7|TRBD2|TRBV10-3
CAISYPETSGFSYEQYF
TGTGCCATCAGTTACCCCGAGACTAGCGGCTTTTCCTACGAGCAGTACTTC
>many|TRBJ1-5|-|TRBV6-5
CASSAVVGQPQHF
TGTGCCAGCTCGGCGGTAGTCGGTCAGCCCCAGCATTTT
>-|TRBJ1-3|-|TRBV6-5
CASSFRGLDTMYF
TGTGCCAGCAGTTTCCGGGGGCTGGACACCATGTATTTT
>few|TRBJ2-7|-|TRBV3-1
CASSHSAGQYEQYF
TGTGCCAGCAGCCATTCTGCAGGGCAGTACGAGCAGTACTTC
>many|TRBJ1-2|-|TRBV19
CASTTTEGHVGYTF
TGTGCCAGTACTACGACGGAGGGGCACGTGGGGTACACCTTC
>many|TRBJ2-3|TRBD1|TRBV10-1
CASTNGQGRGDTQYF
TGCGCCAGCACCAACGGACAGGGTCGGGGAGATACGCAGTATTTT
>-|TRBJ1-6|TRBD1|TRBV7-2
CASSDRASASPLHF
TGTGCCAGCAGTGACAGGGCATCGGCCTCACCCCTCCACTTT
>many|TRBJ2-1|TRBD1|TRBV11-1
CASSLGGTASSYNEQFF
TGTGCCAGCAGCTTAGGGGGGACAGCGAGCTCCTACAATGAGCAGTTCTTC
>many|TRBJ2-5|-|TRBV5-8
CASSSIGVETQYF
TGTGCCAGCAGCTCAATAGGCGTGGAGACCCAGTACTTC
>-|TRBJ1-2|-|TRBV25-1
CASRGEGLTYGYTF
TGTGCCAGCAGAGGGGAGGGACTTACCTATGGCTACACCTTC
>many|TRBJ2-3|TRBD2|TRBV20-1
CSARDPSSGGGDTQYF
TGCAGTGCTAGAGATCCATCTAGCGGGGGGGGGGATACGCAGTATTTT
>many|TRBJ2-1|-|TRBV29-1
CSVELVRAAEQFF
TGCAGCGTTGAATTAGTTAGGGCGGCTGAGCAGTTCTTC
>-|TRBJ1-1|TRBD1|TRBV2
CASSEAPQGTEAFF
TGTGCCAGCAGTGAAGCGCCACAGGGGACTGAAGCTTTCTTT
>many|TRBJ2-1|TRBD2|TRBV10-3
CAISEGTSGREQFF
TGTGCCATCAGTGAGGGGACTAGCGGGAGGGAGCAGTTCTTC
>-|TRBJ2-7|-|TRBV20-1
CSARDGLGIF
TGCAGCGCTAGAGATGGACTGGGTATCTTC
>-|TRBJ1-5|-|TRBV11-2
CASSLRSGAGPQHF
TGTGCCAGCAGCTTAAGATCTGGCGCGGGGCCCCAGCATTTT
>-|TRBJ2-5|-|TRBV11-3
CASSHDGPGVKETQYF
TGTGCCAGCAGCCATGACGGGCCAGGGGTGAAAGAGACCCAGTACTTC
>many|TRBJ2-7|TRBD2|TRBV10-1
CASSEAGDPSYEQYF
TGCGCCAGCAGTGAAGCGGGGGACCCTTCCTACGAGCAGTACTTC
>many|TRBJ1-2|-|TRBV7-8
CASSPGPDLYGYTF
TGTGCCAGCTCACCCGGACCGGACCTCTATGGCTACACCTTC
>few|TRBJ2-1|TRBD2|TRBV6-2/TRBV6-3
CASSSLAGRYNEQFF
TGTGCCAGCAGTAGTCTAGCGGGGCGGTACAATGAGCAGTTCTTC
>-|TRBJ1-2|-|TRBV6-9
CASSPRGSGAGGYTF
TGTGCCAGCAGCCCCAGGGGATCAGGGGCGGGTGGCTACACCTTC
>-|TRBJ2-1|-|TRBV3-1
CASSQAGNEQFF
TGTGCCAGCAGCCAAGCCGGAAATGAGCAGTTCTTC
>many|TRBJ2-7|TRBD1|TRBV18
CASSPDRGSEQYF
TGTGCCAGCTCACCGGACAGGGGAAGTGAGCAGTACTTC
>many|TRBJ2-7|TRBD2|TRBV30
CAWSVRAAGVIYEQYF
TGTGCCTGGAGTGTCAGGGCAGCGGGAGTTATCTACGAGCAGTACTTC
>many|TRBJ2-3|-|TRBV20-1
CSARPKGGWFGTDTQYF
TGCAGTGCTAGACCGAAGGGAGGTTGGTTTGGCACAGATACGCAGTATTTT
>many|TRBJ1-6|TRBD1|TRBV5-6
CASSLNGGGGDSPLHF
TGTGCCAGCAGCTTGAATGGAGGGGGCGGGGATTCACCCCTCCACTTT
>-|TRBJ1-5|-|TRBV12-5
CASSLVTDTTTNRPQHF
TGTGCTAGTAGTTTGGTAACGGACACCACTACGAATCGGCCCCAGCATTTT
>-|TRBJ1-1|-|TRBV7-9
CASRNQTRGNTEAFF
TGTGCCAGCAGAAACCAGACGAGGGGTAACACTGAAGCTTTCTTT
>-|TRBJ2-5|TRBD2|TRBV4-1
CASSRGHRGVGTQYF
TGCGCCAGCAGCCGAGGTCACCGGGGGGTGGGGACCCAGTACTTC
>many|TRBJ2-1|TRBD2|TRBV27
CASSLSAGGAYNEQFF
TGTGCCAGCAGTTTATCTGCGGGGGGCGCGTACAATGAGCAGTTCTTC
>many|TRBJ1-4|TRBD1|TRBV30
CAWRRGLFNEKLFF
TGTGCCTGGAGGAGGGGGCTTTTTAATGAAAAACTGTTTTTT
>many|TRBJ2-2|TRBD2|TRBV24-1
CATSDFGAGVGTGELFF
TGTGCCACCAGTGATTTTGGAGCGGGAGTAGGGACCGGGGAGCTGTTTTTT